This TCR beta chain was identified in a study of post-analysis software for immune sequencing data. Study-wide results and limits: Patients carried roughly five TRBV segments more frequently than controls did, and TRBV5-6, TRBV5-1 and TRBV20-1 were among them.

Germline CDR1 and CDR2: SGHAT and FQNNGV. Trimming shortened V by 1 base and J by 7 bases, and 8 bases separated the two germline ends. The CDR3 extends over 13 amino acids. The TCR beta cDNA libraries contained unique molecular identifiers. Researchers reported a few hundred thousand cDNA molecules coming from approximately 1 to 10 million T cells. TCRdb processed the PCR reads anew with MiXCR; each CDR3 protein has one entry. The sample holds about 620,000 distinct CDR3 sequences, 44% seen once. Turning to this clonotype: Its target is unknown.

The clonotype was recovered from a girl aged 10-17 years with multiple sclerosis. The V call is TRBV11-2, the J call TRBJ2-1, with D hard to call. The specimen sequenced was blood. CDR3: CASSLVHANEQFF. The DNA of the CDR3 is TGTGCCAGCAGCTTAGTCCACGCTAATGAGCAGTTCTTC.